The text below deals with one T cell receptor beta chain. This clone has only a few counts. The clone's antigen remains unknown. There are no base qualities to consult, and no much larger clone falls within one base. The sample comes from a study of beta chain features in type 1 diabetes (dated by TCRdb to 2016 to 2018). For the study in its entirety: Mean age, gender distribution, total cell number and subset yield were not different between patients and healthy donors. Regulatory and stem cell-like memory subsets were obtained from only 8 patients and about eight healthy donors, while naive and central memory subsets were obtained from all 30 or so donors. A total of 90 million to 140 million sorted cells were examined across all samples, and RNA yield correlated strongly with the number of cells per subset. In the study, recently diagnosed type 1 diabetes patients and matched healthy donors were compared on the TCRB repertoires of their sorted circulating CD4+ T cell subsets.

The entire amount of isolated RNA was reverse transcribed using the High Capacity cDNA Reverse Transcription Kit, so the sequenced TCRB transcripts were expressed ones. Deep immunoSEQ sequencing was performed on naive, central memory and regulatory T cell samples, with an average of roughly 3.6 million total reads per sample. Sorted cells were lysed in RLT buffer and RNA was extracted with DNase-treated RNeasy Micro or Mini kits, depending on cell number. Each cell subset was processed on its own to prevent cross-contamination, while patient and healthy donor samples were processed together. The immunoSEQ multiplex PCR was used to amplify TCRB sequences from cDNA, yielding 87-bp fragments that span the CDR3 region. Amplicons were sequenced on the Illumina HiSeq platform. Per the authors' processing: Synthetic template baselines were used to correct PCR bias computationally, reads within Hamming distance 2 were collapsed together, and singletons that could not be merged were discarded. Reads were aligned to IMGT to assign V, D and J genes, CDR3 length, and insertions or deletions at six rearrangement sites. Within each subset, clonotype counts were normalized to the number of sorted cells before true diversity and Gini coefficients were calculated with the tcR R package. The overlap coefficient, calculated on TCRB nucleotide sequences, was used to quantify repertoire sharing. Out-of-frame TCRB sequences from naive cells were analyzed to stand in for the pre-selection repertoire. TCRdb carries this immuneACCESS record with in-frame sequences only. Its versions omit some clonotypes, under half of them owing to an unresolved V gene in the studies checked, with the rest unexplained. The DNA gave D and trimming, while V, J and clone size come from that table. In this sample the table shows 350,000 to 450,000 clones, about 15% of which occur a single time. Less than 0.04% of the sample belongs to the ten largest clones.

Each donor gave one peripheral blood draw, approximately 110 mL on average, collected into heparinised tubes. A BD FACSAria II was used to sort naive, central memory, regulatory and stem cell-like memory CD4+ T cells with a panel that included CD45RO, CCR7, CD25, CD127, CD95 and CD27. A purity above 95% was achieved for all sorted populations. Right away, PBMCs were isolated by Lymphoprep density gradient centrifugation and were stained directly, with no culture step. Samples were stained and sorted in pairs, with one healthy donor and one patient per experiment, so that batch effects were minimized. General study outcomes and caveats: Because small numbers of individuals were included in the HLA sub-analyses, any influence of HLA type on TCRB rearrangement was left unresolved. In all four CD4+ subsets, TCRB CDR3 length was moderately but significantly shorter in type 1 diabetes patients. PCR may preferentially amplify shorter templates, but because patient and control samples were amplified and corrected together, any resulting skew would affect both groups equally. At VDJ recombination sites, type 1 diabetes patients had fewer insertions and more deleted nucleotides, which implies abnormalities in thymic rearrangement. Naive, central memory and regulatory TCRB repertoires appeared to be more similar among patients than among healthy donors. Sequencing cDNA rather than genomic DNA could over-represent highly expressing activated cells, although activation and CD3 levels did not differ between groups.

The sample consisted of naive CD4+ T cells from blood. The sample's cell subset or site label is to be understood as: true naive CD4+ T cells. The receptor was derived from a man aged 30 to 45 in good health.

The CDR3 region has the sequence CASSPAGQSIYGYTF. The DNA sequence is given as TGTGCCAGCAGCCCTGCGGGACAGAGCATCTATGGCTACACCTTC. Recombination linked TRBV14 to TRBJ1-2; TRBD1 matches 7 bases in the middle. The germline V and J ends show losses of 4 bases and 4 bases respectively, and no gene match explains 9 bases of the junction. Its CDR3 holds 15 amino acids, cysteine through phenylalanine. The only DNA kept is the CDR3, 45 bases in frame from the first base. CDR1 and CDR2 are drawn from the germline V gene: SGHDN, FVKESK.